This paragraph covers one T cell receptor (beta chain) sequence. The antigen is undetermined. One end of the junction fails to match germline, which may point to a read error. The data were obtained in a study of tumor and adjacent non-tumor tissue in lung cancer. Study at large: The cohort had about a dozen adenocarcinoma, 2 squamous cell and 1 small cell patients. The patients, 10 to 11 men and 5 women, were roughly 30 to 80 with stage I to III disease. On average, productive TCRbeta reads reached some 4.4 million per sample. Notes on the study in general: Tumor tissue had significantly higher TCR diversity than normal lung.

RNA was extracted from bulk tissue without any cell sorting. Germline V CDR1 and CDR2: DFQATT, SNEGSKA (reference sequence). This CDR3 is built from 15 residues. Three rounds of nested PCR, following a modified ARM-PCR protocol, produced the TCRbeta library. In TCRdb, the multiplex PCR reads were re-called with MiXCR into one record per CDR3 protein. The sample shows 120,000 to 150,000 distinct CDR3 sequences, 66% of them seen only once. The TCR comes from a man aged 60 to 75 with small cell lung cancer. Sequenced input: lung tumor tissue. The chain links TRBV20-1 to TRBJ2-3; 8 bases are a match to TRBD1. DNA of the CDR3: TGCAGTGCTCTCATCCGACAGGGGTGCGGAGATACGCAGTATTTC. This codes for CSALIRQGCGDTQYF.